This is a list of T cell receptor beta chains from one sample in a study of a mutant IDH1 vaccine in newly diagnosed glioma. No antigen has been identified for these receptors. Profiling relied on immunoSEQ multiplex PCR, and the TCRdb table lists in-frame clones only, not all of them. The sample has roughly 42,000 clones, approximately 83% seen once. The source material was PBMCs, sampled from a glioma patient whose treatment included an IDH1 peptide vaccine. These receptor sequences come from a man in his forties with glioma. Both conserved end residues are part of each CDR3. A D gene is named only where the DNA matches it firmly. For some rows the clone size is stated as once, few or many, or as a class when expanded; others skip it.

DNA: TGTGCCAGCTCACGCTCGGGACAGGGTCGAGACGAGCAGTACTTC
CDR3: CASSRSGQGRDEQYF
D: TRBD1
J: TRBJ2-7
size: -
V: TRBV18

DNA: TGTGCCAGCAGCGGACAGGGCAATCAGCCCCAGCATTTT
CDR3: CASSGQGNQPQHF
D: -
J: TRBJ1-5
size: -
V: TRBV9

DNA: TGTGCCAGCAGCTTGGGGGAGGGCTGGGGCTACACCTTC
CDR3: CASSLGEGWGYTF
D: -
J: TRBJ1-2
size: once
V: TRBV5-4

DNA: TGTGCCAGCAGCTCCCGGGGCCGGCAGTATTTT
CDR3: CASSSRGRQYF
D: -
J: TRBJ2-3
size: -
V: TRBV7-2

DNA: TGTGCCAGCCGCTTTTCGGGGTATGGCTACACCTTC
CDR3: CASRFSGYGYTF
D: -
J: TRBJ1-2
size: -
V: TRBV5-6

DNA: TGTGCCTGGAACCCCGCGAAAGGGCGGGAGAGTTCCCACACCCGCACAGATACGCAGTATTTT
CDR3: CAWNPAKGRESSHTRTDTQYF
D: TRBD2
J: TRBJ2-3
size: -
V: TRBV30

DNA: TGTGCCAGCAGTGATCCGGGACAGGGCTATTCCGGGGAGCTGTTTTTT
CDR3: CASSDPGQGYSGELFF
D: TRBD1
J: TRBJ2-2
size: -
V: TRBV6-8

DNA: TGTGCCAGCAGCGTAGGGGGGGCGGTCACTGAAGCTTTCTTT
CDR3: CASSVGGAVTEAFF
D: -
J: TRBJ1-1
size: -
V: TRBV9

DNA: TGTGCCAGCAGCGTAGCTACAGGGCTAGCGGGAGGGAACTACGAGCAGTACTTC
CDR3: CASSVATGLAGGNYEQYF
D: TRBD2
J: TRBJ2-7
size: once
V: TRBV9

DNA: TGTGCCAGCAGCCTGCCCCCACGACTAGCGGGGGTCACAGATACGCAGTATTTT
CDR3: CASSLPPRLAGVTDTQYF
D: TRBD2
J: TRBJ2-3
size: few
V: TRBV7-9

DNA: TGTGCCAGCCGGAGGGGACTAGCGGGATCAGAGACCCAGTACTTC
CDR3: CASRRGLAGSETQYF
D: TRBD2
J: TRBJ2-5
size: once
V: TRBV7-7

DNA: TGTGCCAGCAGGGGGCAAGGGGCGAATGTTGGCTACACCTTC
CDR3: CASRGQGANVGYTF
D: -
J: TRBJ1-2
size: few
V: TRBV25-1

DNA: TGCGCCAGCAGCAACGAAGGTAGAGTAGCTGGGGCCAACGTCCTGACTTTC
CDR3: CASSNEGRVAGANVLTF
D: -
J: TRBJ2-6
size: -
V: TRBV4-1

DNA: TGTGCCAGCAGCCCCGGGGGGAATCAGCCCCAGCATTTT
CDR3: CASSPGGNQPQHF
D: -
J: TRBJ1-5
size: -
V: TRBV6-1

DNA: TGCGCCAGCAGCTCGGGACTTATCGATGAGCAGTTCTTC
CDR3: CASSSGLIDEQFF
D: -
J: TRBJ2-1
size: -
V: TRBV5-1

DNA: TGTGCCAGCAGTGACTCCCGGGACAGGGGGCAGGATACGCAGTATTTT
CDR3: CASSDSRDRGQDTQYF
D: TRBD1
J: TRBJ2-3
size: -
V: TRBV2

DNA: TGTGCCAGCAGCTTAGTCGGGCACACCATATATTTT
CDR3: CASSLVGHTIYF
D: -
J: TRBJ1-3
size: -
V: TRBV11-2

DNA: TGCGCCAGCAGCCAAGATCGGTTTGGGAACTATGGCTACACCTTC
CDR3: CASSQDRFGNYGYTF
D: -
J: TRBJ1-2
size: -
V: TRBV4-3

DNA: TGCGCCAGCAGCTTGGGAGGACCGGGACAGGGGACCAATGAGCAGTTCTTC
CDR3: CASSLGGPGQGTNEQFF
D: TRBD1
J: TRBJ2-1
size: -
V: TRBV5-1

DNA: TGTGCCAGCAGTGACTGGACAGGGGGCAATGAGCAGTTCTTC
CDR3: CASSDWTGGNEQFF
D: TRBD1
J: TRBJ2-1
size: -
V: TRBV25-1

DNA: TGTGCCAGCAGCTTTGACGGAACTAGCGGGAGGAGGGGGGCGTCCCAGTACTTC
CDR3: CASSFDGTSGRRGASQYF
D: TRBD2
J: TRBJ2-5
size: few
V: TRBV7-9

DNA: TGTGCCAGCAACACCCTCGGAAGGGGGCCAGAGACCCAGTACTTC
CDR3: CASNTLGRGPETQYF
D: TRBD1
J: TRBJ2-5
size: once
V: TRBV27

DNA: TGCGCCAGCAGCCGACAGGCTCGGGACACTGAAGCTTTCTTT
CDR3: CASSRQARDTEAFF
D: -
J: TRBJ1-1
size: -
V: TRBV4-3

DNA: TGTGCCAGTACCGGGACTAGCGGTACCTACGAGCAGTACTTC
CDR3: CASTGTSGTYEQYF
D: TRBD2
J: TRBJ2-7
size: -
V: TRBV10-3

DNA: TGTGCCAGCAGTGTAGAGGGGTTACGCAATCAGCCCCAGCATTTT
CDR3: CASSVEGLRNQPQHF
D: -
J: TRBJ1-5
size: few
V: TRBV6-1

DNA: TGTGCCAGCAGCGCGGGACTGAAAATCTACGAGCAGTACTTC
CDR3: CASSAGLKIYEQYF
D: -
J: TRBJ2-7
size: -
V: TRBV5-6

DNA: TGTGCCAGCAGCCTTGGGACCCTTGACACCGGGACTAGCGGGAGAAATGGTGAGCAGTTCTTC
CDR3: CASSLGTLDTGTSGRNGEQFF
D: TRBD2
J: TRBJ2-1
size: -
V: TRBV14

DNA: TGTGCCAGCAGCCAACAGGGGGCGGCTGGAAACACCATATATTTT
CDR3: CASSQQGAAGNTIYF
D: TRBD1
J: TRBJ1-3
size: -
V: TRBV2

DNA: TGTGCCAGCAGTAGCAGGGGGCGCGGCTATGGCTACACCTTC
CDR3: CASSSRGRGYGYTF
D: TRBD1
J: TRBJ1-2
size: -
V: TRBV6-5

DNA: TGTGCCAGCAGCAGGGGCCTGAGCTCTGGAAACACCATATATTTT
CDR3: CASSRGLSSGNTIYF
D: -
J: TRBJ1-3
size: -
V: TRBV5-6

DNA: TGTGCCAGCAGTTACTCGATGGGCAATCAGCCCCAGCATTTT
CDR3: CASSYSMGNQPQHF
D: -
J: TRBJ1-5
size: -
V: TRBV6-5

DNA: TGTGCCACGTCGGGAGGGGGTCGGGACATTCAGTACTTC
CDR3: CATSGGGRDIQYF
D: TRBD2
J: TRBJ2-4
size: -
V: TRBV10-3

DNA: TGTGCCAGCAGTTTATGGGGACGGGAGCAGGATACGCAGTATTTT
CDR3: CASSLWGREQDTQYF
D: -
J: TRBJ2-3
size: -
V: TRBV27

DNA: TGTGCCAGCAGCTTGGTCTTTTCTAGCGGAAACACCGGGGAGCTGTTTTTT
CDR3: CASSLVFSSGNTGELFF
D: TRBD2
J: TRBJ2-2
size: -
V: TRBV5-4

DNA: TGTGCCAGCTCACCGACCCGGGGGGGAACCTACGAGCAGTACTTC
CDR3: CASSPTRGGTYEQYF
D: TRBD2
J: TRBJ2-7
size: -
V: TRBV18

DNA: TGTGCCAGCAGCTTAGGCTTGGTTAACTATGGCTACACCTTC
CDR3: CASSLGLVNYGYTF
D: -
J: TRBJ1-2
size: -
V: TRBV7-9

DNA: TGTGCCAGCAGCTACGAGGGAGGCAGGGGGCAAATCGAGCAGTACTTC
CDR3: CASSYEGGRGQIEQYF
D: TRBD1
J: TRBJ2-7
size: -
V: TRBV7-9

DNA: TGTGCCAGCACCCAGGACGGTTTTGGACTAGCGGGGTACGAGCAGTACTTC
CDR3: CASTQDGFGLAGYEQYF
D: TRBD2
J: TRBJ2-7
size: -
V: TRBV5-6

DNA: TGTGCCAGCAGTTACAGGGGATCGGCTGGAAACACCATATATTTT
CDR3: CASSYRGSAGNTIYF
D: -
J: TRBJ1-3
size: -
V: TRBV6-5